The following is a TCR beta chain sequence with its context. What it binds is unknown. The data are from a study of cytomegalovirus exposure and HLA in healthy donors. CDR3 size: 13 residues. V shed 0 bases and J shed 1 base, with 4 bases lying between them. Per the germline V gene, CDR1 is SGDLS and CDR2 is YYNGEE. Donors consisted of healthy bone marrow donors. Study-level results: Earlier results showed most TCR beta V segments being productive about 87% or about 30% of the time. It has been reported that TCR beta sequences accurately predicted the HLA-A and HLA-B alleles of most subjects.

The PCR employed 60 Vbeta primers together with 13 Jbeta primers. Some clones are missing from TCRdb's copy, which holds only in-frame ones; the method was immunoSEQ multiplex PCR. The sample shows 95,000 to 150,000 clones, about 10% of them seen only once. Material for sequencing was PBMCs. The V gene is TRBV9, the J gene TRBJ2-5; D uncertain. The clonotype comes from a woman aged 18-29 years in good health and CMV-seropositive. The CDR3 DNA is TGTGCCAGCAGCGTAGTCGGCCAAGAGACCCAGTACTTC. This gives the protein CASSVVGQETQYF.